What follows is one TCR beta chain and its context. Its specificity is not known. In germline, CDR1 is SGHNT, CDR2 YYREEE (reference sequence). V shed 4 bases and J shed 5 bases, with 12 bases lying between them. The CDR3 is 13 residues long. The source of the sample is a study of cytomegalovirus exposure and HLA in healthy donors. Study background: The roughly 120 validation repertoires used the same platform as the roughly 670 first-cohort repertoires, a later analysis reported.

From the 120-subject validation cohort, which was separate from the roughly 690-subject first cohort, the donors were drawn. Study-wide points: Cytomegalovirus association was listed for about 150 TCR beta chains.

The repertoire was sequenced with immunoSEQ multiplex PCR; TCRdb's copy has only in-frame clones and lacks some. In the table there are roughly 60,000 clones, roughly 90% of which are singletons. This TCR derives from a woman aged 25-40 years in good health and CMV-seronegative. Sequenced material: PBMCs. The chain joins TRBV5-4 to TRBJ1-1; perhaps TRBD1 as D (5 bases). The CDR3 reads CASSGGLQTEAFF. In DNA, the CDR3 is TGTGCCAGCAGCGGGGGACTCCAAACTGAAGCTTTCTTT.